This entry describes one TCR beta chain. This clonotype was counted between two and nine times. Which antigen it targets is not known. No clone much larger than this one lies a single base away; base qualities are absent. Libraries were made using 5' RACE. A second PCR of roughly 6 to 11 cycles was run with a J-beta primer mix and a sample-barcoded 5' primer. Each TCR beta cDNA molecule received a unique molecular identifier from a template-switch 5' adaptor carrying 12 random nucleotides. At least 3 million CDR3-containing paired-end reads were obtained from each sample. First-strand cDNA was synthesized from all RNA with the Mint cDNA synthesis kit, primed by a TRBC-specific oligonucleotide. After uracil-DNA glycosylase treatment, a first 18-cycle PCR used universal primers M1SS and BC2_uni_R on all cDNA. On the study's bioinformatics: Each sample was normalized by randomly selecting 1 million high-quality reads, each carrying a distinct molecular identifier. Reads sharing molecular identifiers were discarded rather than binned into consensus sequences. MiTCR, run with a Q25 quality threshold and the strictest error-elimination algorithm, handled CDR3 identification, clonotype clustering and error correction. A nonparametric unseen species model with Euler transformation was used to estimate a lower bound on total TCR beta diversity. TCRdb reran the public reads through fastp at Q25 and MiXCR, keeping productive beta chains. One record per CDR3 amino acid sequence lists the most common genes and DNA. These V and J calls derive from TCRdb rather than the authors' analysis. This sample gives some 1,800,000 distinct CDR3 sequences in total; about two fifths of them show up just once. The ten largest account for approximately 22% of the sample.

At the junction V is shortened by 3 bases and J by 8 bases, with 9 bases in between. The CDR3 sequence holds 12 residues, the cysteine and phenylalanine included. Only the CDR3 region is kept as DNA, spanning 36 bases read in frame from base 1. The sample is drawn from a study of blood T cells in healthy people across ages (dated by TCRdb to the mid-2010s). Background on the whole study: In model experiments, roughly one uniquely barcoded TCR beta cDNA molecule per two T cells was captured by template switching. To avoid experimental bias, donors of different ages were spread randomly across the sequencing lanes. The study analyzed two additional independent replicas of 1 million unique cDNA reads from the same blood draw for two donors, one aged 18 to 30 and one aged 80 or older. Using deep sequencing normalized with unique cDNA molecular identifiers, the study measured how TCR beta repertoire diversity changes with age. Donors were grouped into four age groups: young (average roughly 15 years), middle-aged (approximately 41), aged (approximately 67) and long-lived (82). Paper-wide results and their limitations: Compared with the aged group, the long-lived group had more naive CD4+ T cells, fewer expanded clones and increased TCR diversity, a pattern suggesting age selection. Conclusive comparison of naive and antigen-experienced compartments was prevented by the profiling of bulk unsorted PBMCs. The CMV infection status of donors was not known, potentially confounding age-related changes in expanded clonotypes. Estimates of total diversity based on one million sequenced T cells were regarded as lower bounds and as underestimates. The percentage of naive T cells measured by flow cytometry correlated strongly with observed TCR beta diversity. As age increased, observed TCR beta diversity per million T cells dropped in a roughly linear way, and a significant reduction was already evident by age 40.

Donors were 30 to 45 systemically healthy Caucasian individuals from Russia aged about 6 to 100 years. Each donor gave approximately 9.3 milliliters of peripheral blood, collected into EDTA-treated Vacutainer tubes. Ficoll-Paque density-gradient centrifugation was used to isolate PBMCs, with at least 7 million per sample. Total RNA was extracted from PBMCs with Trizol reagent, with at least 5.5 micrograms obtained per sample. For every donor, flow cytometry on a PBMC aliquot measured the percentage of naive CD45RAhigh/CD27high T cells. The TCR was taken from a human donor in good health. Sequencing was carried out using blood. The chain couples TRBV12-3 or TRBV12-4 to TRBJ2-3; the D gene lacks a confident call. This receptor has the CDR3 CASSFLVGTQYF. The DNA sequence reads TGTGCCAGCAGTTTTTTGGTCGGTACGCAGTATTTT.